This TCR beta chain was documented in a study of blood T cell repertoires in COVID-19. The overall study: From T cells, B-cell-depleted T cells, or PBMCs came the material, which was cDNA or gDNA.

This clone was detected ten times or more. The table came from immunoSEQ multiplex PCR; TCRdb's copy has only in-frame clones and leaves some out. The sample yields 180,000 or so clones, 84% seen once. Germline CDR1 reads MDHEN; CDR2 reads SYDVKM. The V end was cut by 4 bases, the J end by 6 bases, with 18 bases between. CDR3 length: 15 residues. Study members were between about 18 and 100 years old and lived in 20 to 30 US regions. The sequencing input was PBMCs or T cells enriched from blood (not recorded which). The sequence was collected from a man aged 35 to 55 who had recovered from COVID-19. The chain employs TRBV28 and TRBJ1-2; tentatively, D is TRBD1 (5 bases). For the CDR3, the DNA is TGTGCCAGCAGTTCAACCTCAGGGTTCCTCAATGGCTACACCTTC. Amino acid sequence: CASSSTSGFLNGYTF.